What follows are 17 T cell receptor beta chains derived from one specimen sequenced in a study of T cell responses to AZD1222 COVID-19 vaccine. The protocol was immunoSEQ multiplex PCR, while the TCRdb copy is restricted to in-frame clones and leaves out a portion. The data show tens of thousands of clones, approximately 83% seen once. The sample here was peripheral blood, taken on day 0 of AZD1222 vaccination. The receptors derive from an adult in good health.

V and J are TRBV29-1 and TRBJ2-7, with a weak D call TRBD2 (5 bases). The CDR3 is made up of 12 amino acids. V dropped 6 bases and J dropped 2 bases, with 11 bases sitting between them. Germline V lookup: CDR1 SQVTM, CDR2 ANQGSEA. The CDR3 region has the DNA TGCAGCGTCTCCCCGCGGGCCTACGAGCAGTACTTC. Its translation: CSVSPRAYEQYF.

This chain connects TRBV6-6 to TRBJ2-1; possibly TRBD2 for D (6 bases). V lost 0 bases to trimming and J lost 7 bases, with 10 bases between them. From germline, CDR1 is MNHNY and CDR2 SVGAGI (reference sequence). The CDR3 runs to 14 residues. The CDR3 loop is CASSYSAGRNEQFF. The CDR3 region has the DNA TGTGCCAGCAGTTACTCTGCGGGAAGGAATGAGCAGTTCTTC.

This CDR3 is CAISESQVIDEQYF. The CDR3 DNA follows: TGTGCCATCAGTGAGTCCCAGGTCATCGACGAGCAGTACTTC. This chain links TRBV10-3 with TRBJ2-7; D is unresolved. V lost 0 bases to trimming and J lost 5 bases, with 11 bases between them. CDR1 is ENHRY, CDR2 SYGVKD, per germline. The CDR3 extends over 14 amino acids.

V is TRBV4-3 and J is TRBJ2-7, with 11 bases that match TRBD1. CDR1 LGHNA and CDR2 YSLEER come from the germline V gene. V shed 3 bases, J shed 9 bases, and the junction held 7 bases outside the gene matches. The CDR3 covers 14 residues. The CDR3, as DNA: TGCGCCAGCAGCCAGCCCGGGACAGGGGGTTTGCAGTACTTC. It is translated as CASSQPGTGGLQYF.

The gene calls are TRBV30 and TRBJ1-1; D unclear. The V gene's germline CDR1 is GTSNPN and CDR2 SVGIG (reference sequence). The CDR3 contains 14 residues. V lost 4 bases to trimming and J lost 0 bases, with 12 bases between them. CDR3 bases: TGTGCCTGGACCCGAGGGATCATGAACACTGAAGCTTTCTTT. Its protein product is CAWTRGIMNTEAFF. The whole variable domain, remainder taken from reference TRBV30 and TRBJ1-1, is SQTIHQWPATLVQPVGSPLSLECTVEGTSNPNLYWYRQAAGRGLQLLFYSVGIGQISSEVPQNLSASRPQDRQFILSSKKLLLSDSGFYLCAWTRGIMNTEAFFGQGTRLTVV.

The J gene is TRBJ1-2, the V gene TRBV2; D unclear. The V gene lost 3 bases and the J gene lost 3 bases, with 11 bases spanning the gap. CDR3 length equals 14 residues. Germline loops: CDR1 SNHLY, CDR2 FYNNEI. The CDR3 loop is CASSDLGLDYGYTF. CDR3 bases: TGTGCCAGCAGTGACCTGGGTCTAGACTATGGCTACACCTTC.

J is TRBJ1-4 and V is TRBV27, with TRBD1 identical over 7 bases. The CDR3 is 15 residues long. The junction had 7 bases not matched to a gene; V was cut back by 2 bases and J by 7 bases. CDR1 is MNHEY, CDR2 SMNVEV, per germline (reference sequence). The CDR3 DNA sequence: TGTGCCAGCAGTTTAAGGCAACAGGGGCGTGAAAAACTGTTTTTT. Its protein is CASSLRQQGREKLFF.

The rearrangement joins TRBV3-1 (or the pseudogene TRBV3-2) to TRBJ2-7; 9 positions match TRBD2. CDR3 length equals 13 residues. CDR1 and CDR2 (germline): LGHDT, YNNKEL (reference sequence). The V gene end was trimmed by 7 bases and the J gene end by 7 bases; junction bases not matched to a gene: 8. CDR3 in DNA: TGTGCCAGCACCAGGACTAGCGTGGGGGAGCAGTACTTC. Protein: CASTRTSVGEQYF.

J is TRBJ2-7 and V is TRBV4-1; the match to TRBD1 covers 7 bases. This CDR3 has 14 amino acids. Germline-derived CDR1 and CDR2 are MGHRA and YSYEKL. Unmatched junction bases numbered 0, after V lost 1 base and J lost 0 bases. CDR3 DNA: TGCGCCAGCAGCCAAGGGGACAGCTCCTACGAGCAGTACTTC. Protein: CASSQGDSSYEQYF.

This chain uses TRBV9 with TRBJ1-6, with 8 bases matching TRBD1. CDR3 length: 16 amino acids. The junction had 6 bases not matched to a gene; V was cut back by 0 bases and J by 7 bases. Germline V gene sequence: CDR1 SGDLS, CDR2 YYNGEE. As DNA, the CDR3 is TGTGCCAGCAGCGTAGCTCCCGGGACAGGAAATTCACCCCTCCACTTT. It codes for CASSVAPGTGNSPLHF.

The chain links TRBV2 to TRBJ2-5, with D possibly called TRBD1 or TRBD2 (5 bases each). This CDR3 is 12 amino acids long. V lost 7 bases and J 7 bases, leaving 13 bases between the germline ends. CDR1 SNHLY and CDR2 FYNNEI come from the germline V gene. In DNA form, the CDR3 reads TGTGCCAGCATCCAAAATGGGGGGACCCAGTACTTC. This codes for CASIQNGGTQYF.

The chain employs TRBV6-5 and TRBJ2-1; 8 bases align to TRBD1. The germline CDR1 and CDR2 sequences are MNHEY and SVGAGI. CDR3 length: 14 residues. V lost 6 bases, J lost 3 bases, and 4 bases stayed unmatched. DNA of the CDR3: TGTGCCAGCAGATCAGGGGGCTTCTACAATGAGCAGTTCTTC. Protein sequence: CASRSGGFYNEQFF.

The gene calls are TRBV5-6 and TRBJ2-1, with TRBD2 matching 7 bases. Per the germline V gene, CDR1 is SGHDT and CDR2 is YYEEEE. There are 14 residues in the CDR3. V lost 0 bases to trimming and J lost 7 bases; unmatched junction nucleotides: 4. The CDR3 sequence: CASSLGLATNEQFF. CDR3 DNA: TGTGCCAGCAGCTTGGGACTAGCAACGAATGAGCAGTTCTTC.

This clone was seen a handful of times. The chain links TRBV6-2 or TRBV6-3 to TRBJ2-7; no reliable D call. Germline-derived CDR1 and CDR2 are MNHEY and SVGEGT. The CDR3 totals 18 residues. Trimming shortened V by 6 bases and J by 2 bases, and 26 bases separated the two germline ends. CDR3 sequence (DNA): TGTGCCAGCAGCCTCCCTTCTGACGGCCGGGTAGACCCCTACGAGCAGTACTTC. It is translated as CASSLPSDGRVDPYEQYF.

The rearrangement uses TRBV28 and TRBJ2-4; perhaps TRBD1 as D (5 bases). The germline V and J ends were trimmed by 7 bases and 4 bases, with 14 bases remaining between them. The CDR3 spans 14 residues. Germline assignment: CDR1 MDHEN and CDR2 SYDVKM. CDR3 coding DNA: TGTGCCAGCACTACAGGCCTGGCGAAAAACATTCAGTACTTC. This gives the protein CASTTGLAKNIQYF.

The chain carries TRBV28 and TRBJ2-6; tentatively, D is TRBD2 (6 bases). This CDR3 is built from 18 residues. Germline-derived CDR1 and CDR2 are MDHEN and SYDVKM. Trimming removed 6 bases from V and 0 bases from J, with 18 bases in between. As DNA, the CDR3 is TGTGCCAGCAGCCCAGCCGGGACTTCCTACTCTGGGGCCAACGTCCTGACTTTC. Amino acid sequence: CASSPAGTSYSGANVLTF. The full variable domain, its missing parts supplied by reference TRBV28 and TRBJ2-6, is DVKVTQSSRYLVKRTGEKVFLECVQDMDHENMFWYRQDPGLGLRLIYFSYDVKMKEKGDIPEGYSVSREKKERFSLILESASTNQTSMYLCASSPAGTSYSGANVLTFGAGSRLTVL.

The rearrangement uses TRBV25-1 and TRBJ2-7; 9 bases align to TRBD2. The V segment lost 4 bases and the J segment 2 bases; nucleotides outside the gene matches: 9. CDR3 length: 16 residues. Germline V gene sequence: CDR1 MGHDK, CDR2 SYGVNS. The CDR3 DNA reads as TGTGCCAGCAGTGGTGCCCCGGGACTAGCAGCCTACGAGCAGTACTTC. Translated: CASSGAPGLAAYEQYF.